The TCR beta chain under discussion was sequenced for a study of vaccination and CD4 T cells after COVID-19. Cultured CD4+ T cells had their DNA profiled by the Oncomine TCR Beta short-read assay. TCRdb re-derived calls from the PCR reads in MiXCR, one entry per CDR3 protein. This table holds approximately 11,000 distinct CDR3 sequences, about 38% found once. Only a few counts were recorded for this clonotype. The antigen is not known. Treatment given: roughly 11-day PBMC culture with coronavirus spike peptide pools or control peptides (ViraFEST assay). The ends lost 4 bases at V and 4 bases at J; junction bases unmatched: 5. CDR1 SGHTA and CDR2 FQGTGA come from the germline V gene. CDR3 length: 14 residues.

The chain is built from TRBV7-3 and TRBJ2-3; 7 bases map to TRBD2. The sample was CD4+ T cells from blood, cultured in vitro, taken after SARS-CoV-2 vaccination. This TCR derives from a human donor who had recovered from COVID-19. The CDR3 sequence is CASSSKRDPDTQYF. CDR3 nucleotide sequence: TGTGCCAGCAGCTCCAAGCGGGACCCAGATACGCAGTATTTT.